Each of the 10 T cell receptor beta chains below was sequenced from the same sample in a study of control samples from healthy donors and cancer patients. TCRdb's copy holds only in-frame clones and misses some; the assay was immunoSEQ multiplex PCR. The table records 150,000 or so clones, under 95% of them present only once. Sequencing was done on a sample of blood. Source of these receptors: a man aged 35-49 years in good health.

The rearrangement links TRBV7-8 to TRBJ1-3, with TRBD1 matching over 8 bases. CDR3 size: 14 residues. Germline V gene lookup returns CDR1 SGHVS and CDR2 FQNEAQ. V was pared by 5 bases and J by 4 bases, with 4 bases of the junction left unmatched. The CDR3 bases are TGTGCCAGCAGCCTGGACAGGGTGGGAAACACCATATATTTT. This sequence encodes CASSLDRVGNTIYF.

The rearrangement links TRBV10-2 to TRBJ2-7, with unresolved D. The germline V gene has CDR1 WSHSY and CDR2 SAAADI. The CDR3 totals 11 residues. V lost 6 bases and J 4 bases, leaving 7 bases between the germline ends. CDR3 residues: CASSTGYEQYF. CDR3 sequence (DNA): TGCGCCAGCAGCACTGGGTACGAGCAGTACTTC.

This rearrangement joins TRBV5-4 to TRBJ1-4; 8 nucleotides align to TRBD1. Germline CDR1 and CDR2: SGHNT and YYREEE (reference sequence). The CDR3 covers 18 residues. Trimming cost V 2 bases and J 8 bases; bases outside gene matches: 17. For the CDR3, the DNA is TGTGCCAGCAGCTTTATCCACACCGGGGACAGGCAGCAGGAAAAACTGTTTTTT. Amino acids: CASSFIHTGDRQQEKLFF.

This chain links TRBV3-1 (or the pseudogene TRBV3-2) with TRBJ1-2, with D possibly being TRBD1 (5 bases). Germline CDR1 is LGHDT and CDR2 is YNNKEL (reference sequence). The CDR3 spans 16 residues. The germline V and J ends were trimmed by 3 bases and 0 bases, with 14 bases remaining between them. CDR3 nucleotides: TGTGCCAGCAGCCAGGACTCCAGGGCTTCTAACTATGGCTACACCTTC. Translating it yields CASSQDSRASNYGYTF.

The gene calls are TRBV5-1 and TRBJ1-1; TRBD1 aligns across 9 bases. CDR1 and CDR2 from the germline V gene are SGHRS and YFSETQ. The V gene end was trimmed by 4 bases and the J gene end by 5 bases; junction bases not matched to a gene: 9. This CDR3 region has 15 residues. CDR3: CASSTEGTGRTEAFF. The CDR3 nucleotides read TGCGCCAGCAGCACGGAGGGGACAGGGCGGACTGAAGCTTTCTTT.

The chain joins TRBV5-1 to TRBJ1-3, with a tentative D call TRBD1 (5 bases). Deletions cut 3 bases from V and 4 bases from J, with 20 bases between. CDR1 SGHRS and CDR2 YFSETQ come from the germline V gene. The CDR3 is 17 amino acids. CDR3 residues: CASSSMTVGTGGNTIYF. The DNA of the CDR3 is TGCGCCAGCAGCTCGATGACAGTGGGGACGGGCGGAAACACCATATATTTT.

This sequence joins TRBV6-5 and TRBJ2-7; 7 nucleotides align to TRBD1. Looked up from germline, CDR1 is MNHEY and CDR2 is SVGAGI. V lost 4 bases, J lost 1 base, and 4 bases stayed unmatched. The CDR3 covers 14 residues. The CDR3 is CASSSRDSSYEQYF. CDR3 sequence (DNA): TGTGCCAGCAGTTCCCGGGACAGTTCCTACGAGCAGTACTTC.

The chain couples TRBV3-1 (or the pseudogene TRBV3-2) to TRBJ1-3; unclear D gene. The CDR3 runs 15 residues. Trimming stripped 1 base from V and 0 bases from J, with 7 bases between. Germline loops: CDR1 LGHDT, CDR2 YNNKEL (reference sequence). The CDR3 reads CASSQGRSSGNTIYF. CDR3 DNA: TGTGCCAGCAGCCAAGGACGGAGCTCTGGAAACACCATATATTTT.

The V gene is TRBV18, the J gene TRBJ2-3, with D possibly being TRBD1 or TRBD2 (5 bases each). CDR1 and CDR2 from the germline V gene are KGHSH and LQKENI. The V end lost 3 bases, the J end lost 7 bases, and 11 bases lay between the germline ends. CDR3 length: 13 amino acids. DNA for the CDR3: TGTGCCAGCTCACCCGGGGCGGGCCATACGCAGTATTTT. Translating gives CASSPGAGHTQYF.

This chain uses TRBV30 with TRBJ2-1; TRBD2 matches at 7 bases. Trimming at V came to 2 bases and at J to 6 bases, leaving 7 bases not matched to a gene. This CDR3 region has 14 residues. Germline assignment: CDR1 GTSNPN and CDR2 SVGIG (reference sequence). The CDR3, as DNA: TGTGCCTGGAGTTTATGGGGGGGAATCAATGAGCAGTTCTTC. Translated, it gives CAWSLWGGINEQFF.